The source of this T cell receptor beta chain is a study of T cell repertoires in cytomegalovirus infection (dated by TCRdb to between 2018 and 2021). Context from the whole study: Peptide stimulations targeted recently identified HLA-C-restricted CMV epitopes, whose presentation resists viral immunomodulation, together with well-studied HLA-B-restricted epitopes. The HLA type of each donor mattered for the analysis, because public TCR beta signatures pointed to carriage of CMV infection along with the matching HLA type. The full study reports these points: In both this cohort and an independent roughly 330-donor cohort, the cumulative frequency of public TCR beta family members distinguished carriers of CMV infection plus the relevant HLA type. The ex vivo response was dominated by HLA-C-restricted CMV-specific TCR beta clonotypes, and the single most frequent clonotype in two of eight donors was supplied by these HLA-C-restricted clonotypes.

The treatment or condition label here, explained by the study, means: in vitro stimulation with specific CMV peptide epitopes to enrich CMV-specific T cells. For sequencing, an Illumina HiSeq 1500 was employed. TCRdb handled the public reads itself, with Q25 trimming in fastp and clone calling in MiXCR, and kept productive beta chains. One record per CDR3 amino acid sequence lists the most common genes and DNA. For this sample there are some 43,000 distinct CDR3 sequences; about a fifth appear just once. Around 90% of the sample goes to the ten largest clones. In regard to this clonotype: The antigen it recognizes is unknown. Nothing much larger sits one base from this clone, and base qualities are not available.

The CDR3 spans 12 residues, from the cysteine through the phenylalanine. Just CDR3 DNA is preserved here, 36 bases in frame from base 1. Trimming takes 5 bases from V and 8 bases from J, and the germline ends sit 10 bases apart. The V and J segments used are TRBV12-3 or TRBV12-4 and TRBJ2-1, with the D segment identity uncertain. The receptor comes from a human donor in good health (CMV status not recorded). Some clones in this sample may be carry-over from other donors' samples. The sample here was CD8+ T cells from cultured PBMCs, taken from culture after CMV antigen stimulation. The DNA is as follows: TGTGCCAGCAGTCTAAGGTTCGATGAGCAGTTCTTC. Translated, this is CASSLRFDEQFF.